The rows below give T cell receptor beta chains drawn from one sample of a study of regulatory T cells in long-lasting Graves disease. In TCRdb, the multiplex PCR reads were re-called with MiXCR into one record per CDR3 protein. Here the sample spans roughly 400,000 distinct CDR3 sequences, approximately 16% being singletons. This sample was shared with a second study, whose subject was T cells in Graves' hyperthyroidism and ophthalmopathy.

The sample consisted of peripheral blood mononuclear cells (PBMCs), taken at new diagnosis, from a patient treated with antithyroid drugs. The receptors come from a woman between 35 and 50 years old with Graves disease. Both conserved end residues are part of each CDR3. The D gene is left open where the match is weak. The listing skips clone size in some rows; elsewhere it reads once, few, many or a size class.

TRBJ2-7	NA	many	TRBV2	CASRQDYEQYF	TGTGCCAGCAGACAGGATTACGAGCAGTACTTC
TRBJ2-1	TRBD2	many	TRBV28	CASSFFGTSGRAEDEQFF	TGTGCCAGCAGTTTTTTCGGGACTAGCGGGAGGGCCGAGGATGAGCAGTTCTTC
TRBJ2-7	TRBD2	many	TRBV29-1	CSVSGTSDGGGSYEQYF	TGCAGCGTTTCCGGGACTAGCGACGGAGGGGGCTCCTACGAGCAGTACTTC
TRBJ2-4	NA	few	TRBV12-3/TRBV12-4	CASSEGGEEYF	TGTGCCAGCAGTGAAGGGGGGGAGGAGTACTTC
TRBJ2-7	NA	few	TRBV20-1	CSARDREYLDEQYF	TGCAGTGCTAGAGACAGGGAATACCTCGACGAGCAGTACTTC
TRBJ2-1	TRBD2	many	TRBV27	CASSTRLATYNEQFF	TGTGCCAGCAGCACCCGACTAGCTACCTACAATGAGCAGTTCTTC
TRBJ2-7	TRBD1	many	TRBV28	CASSPAGTGYEQYF	TGTGCCAGCAGCCCTGCCGGGACAGGGTACGAGCAGTACTTC
TRBJ2-1	NA	few	TRBV29-1	CSVEGLGDEQFF	TGCAGCGTTGAAGGCCTAGGGGATGAGCAGTTCTTC
TRBJ2-1	NA	few	TRBV7-2	CASSLGGNEQSF	TGTGCCAGCAGCTTAGGGGGGAATGAGCAGTCCTTC
TRBJ1-1	NA	many	TRBV28	CASSLSGTEAFF	TGTGCCAGCAGCCTCTCGGGCACTGAAGCTTTCTTT
TRBJ1-1	NA	NA	TRBV28	CASSFGGFEDTEAFF	TGTGCCAGCAGTTTCGGGGGTTTTGAGGACACTGAAGCTTTCTTT
TRBJ2-3	NA	NA	TRBV4-3	CASSQGETAALASSTDTQYF	TGCGCCAGCAGCCAAGGAGAAACAGCCGCTCTAGCGTCTAGCACAGATACGCAGTATTTT
TRBJ2-2	NA	many	TRBV12-3/TRBV12-4	CASSFEGSTGELFF	TGTGCCAGCAGTTTTGAGGGCTCCACCGGGGAGCTGTTTTTT
TRBJ2-1	NA	few	TRBV7-9	CASSLASQSRAYNEQFF	TGTGCCAGCAGCTTAGCTTCCCAATCGAGGGCCTACAATGAGCAGTTCTTC
TRBJ2-5	NA	many	TRBV2	CARGPSGLETQYF	TGTGCCAGGGGGCCATCCGGCTTGGAGACCCAGTACTTC
TRBJ2-1	TRBD1	NA	TRBV13	CASSQDRSPLPPNNEQFF	TGTGCCAGCAGCCAGGACAGGAGTCCTTTACCTCCGAACAATGAGCAGTTCTTC
TRBJ2-1	TRBD2	many	TRBV7-2	CASSLYASGRAVVEQFF	TGTGCCAGCAGCTTATATGCTAGCGGGAGGGCCGTGGTTGAGCAGTTCTTC
TRBJ2-2	NA	many	TRBV6-1	CASSTRGLGELFF	TGTGCCAGCAGTACCCGGGGCTTGGGGGAGCTGTTTTTT
TRBJ1-6	NA	many	TRBV7-2	CASSHPLGGSYNSPLHF	TGTGCCAGCAGCCACCCCTTGGGGGGGTCCTATAATTCACCCCTCCACTTT
TRBJ1-1	NA	many	TRBV6-5	CASSYSGGTEAFF	TGTGCCAGCAGTTACTCGGGAGGCACTGAAGCTTTCTTT
TRBJ2-1	TRBD1	many	TRBV19	CASSIGQAAYNEQFF	TGTGCCAGTAGTATCGGACAGGCAGCTTACAATGAGCAGTTCTTC
TRBJ2-1	TRBD2	many	TRBV5-1	CASSTGTSGRETYNEQFF	TGCGCCAGCAGCACCGGGACTAGCGGGAGGGAAACTTACAATGAGCAGTTCTTC
TRBJ2-5	NA	many	TRBV6-5	CASSYSTAKKETQYF	TGTGCCAGCAGTTACTCGACCGCGAAAAAGGAGACCCAGTACTTC
TRBJ2-5	TRBD1	many	TRBV19	CASPPGQGKETQYF	TGTGCCAGTCCACCGGGACAGGGAAAAGAGACCCAGTACTTC
TRBJ2-3	TRBD2	many	TRBV5-8	CASSRRAGGFDTQYF	TGTGCCAGCAGCAGACGTGCGGGAGGGTTTGATACGCAGTATTTT
TRBJ2-7	TRBD2	many	TRBV30	CAWSKGLAESTQYF	TGTGCCTGGAGTAAGGGACTAGCGGAGTCCACGCAGTACTTC
TRBJ1-2	NA	many	TRBV27	CASSPRGSSYGYTF	TGTGCCAGCAGTCCCCGTGGGTCTAGCTATGGCTACACCTTC
TRBJ1-1	NA	many	TRBV12-3/TRBV12-4	CASNEQGMGNTEAFF	TGTGCCAGCAACGAACAGGGTATGGGGAACACTGAAGCTTTCTTT
TRBJ1-6	NA	NA	TRBV10-3	CATTRAFNSPLHF	TGTGCCACCACGCGGGCGTTTAATTCACCCCTCCACTTT
TRBJ2-7	TRBD2	NA	TRBV4-3	CASSQVLSGQGLAGGGDEQYF	TGCGCCAGCAGCCAAGTCCTCTCAGGACAGGGACTAGCGGGGGGCGGGGACGAGCAGTACTTC
TRBJ2-6	NA	many	TRBV7-9	CASSFAGANVLTF	TGTGCCAGCAGCTTCGCCGGGGCCAACGTCCTGACTTTC
TRBJ1-1	NA	NA	TRBV19	CASSIGGVPTEAFF	TGTGCCAGTAGTATAGGGGGGGTTCCCACTGAAGCTTTCTTT
TRBJ2-7	NA	many	TRBV2	CANILGAYEQYF	TGTGCCAACATTTTGGGGGCTTACGAGCAGTACTTC
TRBJ2-3	NA	few	TRBV9	CASSVVPTDTQYF	TGTGCCAGCAGCGTAGTCCCCACAGATACGCAGTATTTT
TRBJ2-1	TRBD2	many	TRBV3-1	CASSQVGGSSYNEQFF	TGTGCCAGCAGCCAAGTGGGCGGGAGCTCCTACAATGAGCAGTTCTTC
TRBJ2-7	NA	NA	TRBV20-1	CSASDLHSPDAYEQYF	TGCAGTGCTAGTGACCTTCATTCTCCGGACGCCTACGAGCAGTACTTC
TRBJ2-1	TRBD2	few	TRBV3-1	CASSSRSGLAYNEQFF	TGTGCCAGCAGCAGTCGTTCGGGACTAGCCTACAATGAGCAGTTCTTC
TRBJ1-4	NA	NA	TRBV6-2/TRBV6-3	CASSYSPPAHRREEELFF	TGTGCCAGCAGTTACTCCCCCCCCGCGCACCGGAGGGAAGAAGAACTGTTTTTT
TRBJ2-7	TRBD2	many	TRBV2	CASIGTSDAYEQYF	TGTGCCAGCATCGGGACTAGCGATGCCTACGAGCAGTACTTC
TRBJ2-3	NA	few	TRBV5-1	CASSLGGTASTDTQYF	TGCGCCAGCAGCTTGGGCGGGACTGCCTCCACAGATACGCAGTATTTT
TRBJ2-1	TRBD2	many	TRBV20-1	CSARDPSGGGNEQFF	TGCAGTGCTAGAGATCCCAGCGGGGGGGGGAATGAGCAGTTCTTC
TRBJ2-3	NA	many	TRBV7-9	CASSPQTTDTQYF	TGTGCCAGCAGCCCCCAGACAACAGATACGCAGTATTTT
TRBJ2-7	TRBD2	many	TRBV2	CASAFGREYYEQYF	TGTGCCAGCGCCTTTGGGCGGGAGTACTACGAGCAGTACTTC
TRBJ2-1	TRBD2	few	TRBV24-1	CATSDFAGGAPYNEQFF	TGTGCCACCAGTGATTTCGCGGGGGGGGCCCCCTACAATGAGCAGTTCTTC
TRBJ1-3	NA	many	TRBV19	CASSMAGTRPGNTIYF	TGTGCCAGTAGTATGGCCGGGACACGGCCTGGAAACACCATATATTTT